The source of this T cell receptor (beta chain) is a study of cytomegalovirus exposure and HLA in healthy donors. The study ran its PCR with 60 Vbeta and 13 Jbeta primers. Method: immunoSEQ multiplex PCR; TCRdb's copy keeps in-frame clones and lacks some. The table has 150,000 to 200,000 clones, 65% to 70% seen once. The source of this sequence is a man aged 25 to 40 in good health and CMV-seropositive. The sample taken for sequencing was PBMCs.

In DNA form, the CDR3 reads TGTGCCAGCAGCCAGTATTCGGGCACTGAAGCTTTCTTT. It codes for CASSQYSGTEAFF. The J gene is TRBJ1-1, the V gene TRBV14, with unresolved D. This CDR3 is built from 13 residues. The ends were cut back, 3 bases at V and 4 bases at J, with 9 bases in the middle. The germline gives CDR1 SGHDN, CDR2 FVKESK.